This T cell receptor (beta chain) originates from a study of Ad26.COV2.S vaccination and SARS-CoV-2 variants. Assay used: immunoSEQ multiplex PCR; TCRdb lists only in-frame clones, some missing. The table includes about 350,000 clones, around 89% detected once. The treatment: approximately 18 received Ad26.COV2.S at low or high dose, single or two shots; 5 received placebo; per-sample allocation not given. The samples date from day 63 after the first vaccine or placebo injection. SARS-CoV-2 spike from the Wuhan strain was encoded by the vaccine, an Ad26 vector. Trimming took 6 bases from V and 2 from J; bases not matched to a gene: 6. CDR1 and CDR2 from the germline V gene are SEHNR and FQNEAQ (reference sequence). CDR3 length equals 15 residues.

The sequence was obtained from a person between 18 and 65 years old who received the Ad26.COV2.S COVID-19 vaccine or a placebo. The chain has TRBV7-9 and TRBJ2-7; 11 bases match TRBD1. The sample was peripheral blood, taken in a trial of Ad26.COV2.S vaccine versus placebo. The CDR3 bases are TGTGCCAGCAGTCGGGACAGGGGGAGAGCCTACGAGCAGTACTTC. Translation: CASSRDRGRAYEQYF. Based on the CDR3 plus reference TRBV7-9 and TRBJ2-7, the full variable domain is DTGVSQNPRHKITKRGQNVTFRCDPISEHNRLYWYRQTLGQGPEFLTYFQNEAQLEKSRLLSDRFSAERPKGSFSTLEIQRTEQGDSAMYLCASSRDRGRAYEQYFGPGTRLTVT.